The clone carrying this T cell receptor (beta chain) was seen ten or more times. Antigen specificity is unknown. Among all donors, each was a healthy Caucasian. Germline loops: CDR1 SQVTM, CDR2 ANQGSEA. The CDR3 runs to 14 residues. Trimming took 6 bases from V and 7 from J, leaving 19 bases between them. Each cDNA held unique molecular identifiers, and template switching gave it a universal primer site. TCRdb ran MiXCR on the 5' RACE reads and lists one entry per CDR3 protein. Of about 220,000 distinct CDR3 sequences listed, about 7.5% are singletons. The data are from a study of identical twins. Findings of the study overall: The more abundant beta clonotypes in cord blood had fewer insertions, and memory repertoires did not show this. A partial confounding effect on zero-insertion analyses could come from invariant MAIT and iNKT cells.

The same specimen was also included in a second study, on yellow fever vaccine responses in identical twins.

The sequenced material came from CD8+ T cells sorted from blood. This chain links TRBV29-1 with TRBJ2-1; D is uncertain. This receptor was identified in a young woman in good health. The CDR3 bases are TGCAGCGTCACGAAGGCGGACGTGAATAATGAGCAGTTCTTC. Protein product: CSVTKADVNNEQFF.